These T cell receptor beta chains were read from a single sample in a study of blood T cell repertoires in COVID-19. The assay was immunoSEQ multiplex PCR, and TCRdb's table has in-frame clones only and misses some. The table includes about 300,000 clones, approximately 84% detected once. The source material was peripheral blood. The source is a human donor with COVID-19, enrolled during active disease. The donor label of this sample is uncertain. CDR3s include the opening cysteine and the closing phenylalanine or tryptophan. Fields, in order: V gene, J gene, CDR3 protein.

TRBV6-5	TRBJ2-3	CASSYSRGQGPDTQYF
TRBV28	TRBJ1-2	CASSFPTGNYGYTF
TRBV3-1/TRBV3-2	TRBJ2-5	CASWPGLAEETQYF
TRBV7-2	TRBJ1-6	CASSLIMAYSSYNSPLHF
TRBV6-1	TRBJ1-5	CASSEMRGDRVKPQHF
TRBV21-1	TRBJ1-5	CASSKECVSNQPQHF
TRBV5-4	TRBJ2-3	CASSPPGGGGGDTQYF
TRBV7-2	TRBJ2-7	CASSSLGGGPYEQYF
TRBV24-1	TRBJ2-7	CATSDLNWFASYEQYF
TRBV6-5	TRBJ1-5	CASSPGQGVPQPQHF
TRBV28	TRBJ2-7	CASSFRQGSYEQYF
TRBV2	TRBJ2-1	CASSEARGGFYNEQFF
TRBV7-2	TRBJ1-2	CASSPTQGQGNYGYTF
TRBV19	TRBJ1-5	CASTTYQGSNQPQHF
TRBV7-9	TRBJ2-7	CASSLTTGVYEQYF
TRBV28	TRBJ1-5	CASSTLTGVDNQPQHF
TRBV5-1	TRBJ2-1	CASSSTLTRREYNEQFF
TRBV27	TRBJ2-7	CASSSRLAGGHEQYF
TRBV19	TRBJ2-3	CASSIGLAGALSSTDTQYF
TRBV29-1	TRBJ2-5	CSASDSLRETQYF